The rows below give T cell receptor beta chains drawn from one sample of a study of cytomegalovirus exposure and HLA in healthy donors. This table comes from immunoSEQ multiplex PCR, and its TCRdb copy is limited to in-frame clones, with some not included. Of 120,000 or so clones in the sample, approximately 95% were seen once. Specimen: PBMCs. The source is a man aged 18 to 30 in good health and CMV-seronegative. Both conserved end residues are part of each CDR3. Each record gives: V gene, J gene, CDR3 protein.

TRBV10-3,TRBJ1-4,CAISESGGTNEKLFF
TRBV6-5,TRBJ2-2,CASSYRIAAQTGELFF
TRBV6-1,TRBJ1-5,CASSDRTGASNQPQHF
TRBV2,TRBJ1-1,CASSETGQQNTEAFF
TRBV12-5,TRBJ2-2,CASGLEGGSAGELFF
TRBV28,TRBJ2-7,CASRGGQGRSTGYEQYF
TRBV30,TRBJ2-3,CAWARLAGGFDTQYF
TRBV9,TRBJ2-1,CASSDRDSSPEQFF
TRBV9,TRBJ2-1,CASSVLEGSPYNEQFF
TRBV7-9,TRBJ2-2,CASSPAGAGTGELFF
TRBV27,TRBJ1-5,CASSLGPGGNQPQHF
TRBV7-2,TRBJ2-7,CASSFGLESYEQYF
TRBV11-3,TRBJ2-2,CASSLEGASGRPQGGELFF
TRBV7-2,TRBJ2-3,CASSSRTPGADTQYF
TRBV7-6,TRBJ2-7,CASSRADGSYEQYF
TRBV5-6,TRBJ2-7,CASSSWLGGEQYF
TRBV7-9,TRBJ2-5,CASSLVRGQETQYF
TRBV15,TRBJ1-2,CATSRDTVVNYGYTF
TRBV11-2,TRBJ1-4,CASSGLGTATNEKLFF
TRBV30,TRBJ1-4,CAWSSGQSNEKLFF
TRBV27,TRBJ2-1,CASSPGTGGYNEQFF
TRBV7-6,TRBJ2-7,CASSLPGSYEQYF
TRBV7-3,TRBJ2-3,CASSRGQGATDTQYF
TRBV5-1,TRBJ2-1,CASSLGSLGNEQFF
TRBV11-2,TRBJ2-2,CASSLAGKTGTGELFF
TRBV7-2,TRBJ2-1,CASSPPGGWSEQFF
TRBV7-9,TRBJ1-1,CASSFSDTPNTEAFF
TRBV6-5,TRBJ2-1,CASSWGGNEQFF
TRBV18,TRBJ2-2,CASRGGANTGELFF
TRBV28,TRBJ1-2,CASSGYTGTGSPYGYTF
TRBV5-6,TRBJ2-1,CASSLPGLAGGPVNEQFF
TRBV28,TRBJ1-1,CASTRQGVNEAFF